Each of the 24 T cell receptor beta chains below was sequenced from the same sample in a study of early T cells in non-severe SARS-CoV-2 infection. Via MiXCR, TCRdb re-called the 5' RACE reads, giving one row per CDR3 protein. The sample has about 67,000 distinct CDR3 sequences; roughly 10% are singletons. What was sequenced was whole blood. The receptors originated from an adult who was a healthcare worker with PCR-confirmed SARS-CoV-2 infection or an uninfected control (not recorded which).

This clonotype was recorded at least ten times. The chain joins TRBV7-9 to TRBJ2-3; D gene ambiguous. Germline V gene lookup returns CDR1 SEHNR and CDR2 FQNEAQ (reference sequence). The CDR3 loop spans 14 amino acids. V lost 5 bases to trimming and J lost 3 bases, with 12 bases between them. For the CDR3, the DNA is TGTGCCAGCAGCACAACCAGTGAGACAGATACGCAGTATTTT. This gives the protein CASSTTSETDTQYF.

The V and J genes are TRBV10-3 and TRBJ2-1; D gene unclear. The germline V gene has CDR1 ENHRY and CDR2 SYGVKD. V shed 6 bases and J shed 8 bases, with 11 bases lying between them. This CDR3 is 12 amino acids long. The DNA of the CDR3 is TGTGCCATCAGCATTGGATCGGATGAGCAGTTCTTC. Protein: CAISIGSDEQFF.

This clonotype occurred many times. This chain uses TRBV7-8 with TRBJ2-3; 11 bases align to TRBD2. Looked up from germline, CDR1 is SGHVS and CDR2 is FQNEAQ. After removal of 2 bases from V and 2 bases from J, the junction contained 3 bases not matched to a gene. The CDR3 has 16 residues. The CDR3 nucleotides read TGTGCCAGCAGCTTACGGACTAGCGGGTTCACAGATACGCAGTATTTT. Encoded protein: CASSLRTSGFTDTQYF.

This clonotype was recorded many times. The chain joins TRBV5-6 to TRBJ1-1, with unresolved D. Trimming cost V 2 bases and J 5 bases, with 13 bases left between them. The length of the CDR3 is 14 residues. CDR1 SGHDT and CDR2 YYEEEE come from the germline V gene. CDR3 in DNA: TGTGCCAGCAGCTTCCGGTCAGAGAAGACTGAAGCTTTCTTT. Translation gives CASSFRSEKTEAFF.

This chain uses TRBV20-1 with TRBJ1-5; no reliable D call. This CDR3 spans 14 amino acids. The germline CDR1 and CDR2 sequences are DFQATT and SNEGSKA (reference sequence). V lost 0 bases and J 4 bases, leaving 10 bases between the germline ends. The chain's CDR3 is CSAREGVGNQPQHF. CDR3 DNA: TGCAGTGCTAGAGAGGGAGTAGGTAATCAGCCCCAGCATTTT.

This clonotype was observed a handful of times. The CDR3 region has the DNA TGTGCCAGCAGCGTAGGCACGGGGGCTGTCGGAGAGACCCAGTACTTC. Protein product: CASSVGTGAVGETQYF. The V gene is TRBV9, the J gene TRBJ2-5; possibly TRBD1 or TRBD2 for D (6 bases each). Germline values: CDR1 SGDLS, CDR2 YYNGEE. This CDR3 is built from 16 residues. Trimming took 0 bases from V and 4 from J, leaving 16 bases between them.

This clonotype showed up many times. The rearrangement links TRBV28 to TRBJ2-7, with 9 bases aligning to TRBD1. J lost 1 base, V lost 4 bases, and 8 bases had no gene match. This CDR3 has 16 residues. Germline V gene data show CDR1 as MDHEN and CDR2 as SYDVKM. The CDR3 loop reads CASSSPWTGVSYEQYF. In nucleotides, the CDR3 is TGTGCCAGCAGTTCTCCTTGGACAGGGGTTTCCTACGAGCAGTACTTC.

This clonotype was detected ten times or more. Here the CDR3 DNA reads TGCAGCGTTGAAGACCCCTCTGGGTACGAGCAGTACTTC. This codes for CSVEDPSGYEQYF. V gene TRBV29-1 combines with J gene TRBJ2-7; D is undetermined. Trimming took 0 bases from V and 4 from J, leaving 10 bases between them. CDR1 and CDR2 (germline): SQVTM, ANQGSEA. There are 13 residues in the CDR3.

This clonotype was seen many times. The chain couples TRBV12-3 or TRBV12-4 to TRBJ2-5; maybe TRBD2 (6 bases). This CDR3 comprises 14 residues. V was clipped by 2 bases and J by 3 bases, with 10 bases between them. The chain's CDR3 is CASSLLAKKETQYF. The DNA for the CDR3 is TGTGCCAGCAGTTTACTAGCGAAAAAAGAGACCCAGTACTTC.

There are a few counts of this clonotype. The chain links TRBV18 to TRBJ1-4; D gene uncertain. The CDR3 sequence is 13 residues long. V shed 3 bases and J shed 8 bases, with 10 bases lying between them. Germline V gene sequence: CDR1 KGHSH, CDR2 LQKENI. The CDR3 DNA follows: TGTGCCAGCTCACCGGGGTTGAACGAAAAACTGTTTTTT. Its translation: CASSPGLNEKLFF.

At least ten counts were recorded for this clonotype. This chain links TRBV7-8 with TRBJ2-1, with D perhaps being TRBD1 or TRBD2 (5 bases each). There are 14 residues in the CDR3. Germline V CDR1 and CDR2: SGHVS, FQNEAQ. Trimming removed 5 bases from V and 4 bases from J, with 12 bases in between. CDR3 residues: CASSPGTLYNEQFF. The DNA of the CDR3 is TGTGCCAGCAGCCCCGGGACCTTGTACAATGAGCAGTTCTTC. Supplemented by reference TRBV7-8 and TRBJ2-1, the full variable domain reads GAGVSQSPRYKVAKRGQDVALRCDPISGHVSLFWYQQALGQGPEFLTYFQNEAQLDKSGLPSDRFFAERPEGSVSTLKIQRTQQEDSAVYLCASSPGTLYNEQFFGPGTRLTVL.

In its sample, this clonotype was seen many times. V gene TRBV7-2 combines with J gene TRBJ2-2; perhaps TRBD1 as D (6 bases). V lost 5 bases, J lost 0 bases, and 13 bases lay in between. The CDR3 is 16 amino acids. Germline V CDR1 and CDR2: SGHTA, FQGNSA. The CDR3 nucleotides are TGTGCCAGCAGCCCTCGGACAGCAACGAACACCGGGGAGCTGTTTTTT. Translating gives CASSPRTATNTGELFF.

The table lists this clonotype with many counts. The chain joins TRBV18 to TRBJ1-1; D possibly corresponds to TRBD1 (5 bases). The CDR3 runs to 14 residues. Germline CDR1 reads KGHSH; CDR2 reads LQKENI. Trimming took off 5 bases at V and 1 base at J, with 11 bases between the two ends. CDR3 loop: CASSSAQGNTEAFF. The CDR3 bases are TGTGCCAGCTCATCGGCCCAGGGGAACACTGAAGCTTTCTTT.

This clonotype was recorded at least ten times. The chain uses TRBV6-6 and TRBJ2-7, with 8 positions matching TRBD1. This CDR3 region has 14 residues. The junction had 5 bases not matched to a gene; V was cut back by 3 bases and J by 4 bases. Germline CDR1 MNHNY, CDR2 SVGAGI (reference sequence). CDR3: CASSYNQGAYEQYF. CDR3 bases: TGTGCCAGCAGTTATAATCAGGGGGCTTACGAGCAGTACTTC.

This clonotype appeared many times. This chain uses TRBV6-6 with TRBJ1-5; D is uncertain. Germline V CDR1 and CDR2: MNHNY, SVGAGI (reference sequence). V was pared by 0 bases and J by 2 bases, with 14 bases between. The CDR3 is 17 amino acids. The CDR3 bases are TGTGCCAGCAGTTACTCTTCGGGCAATCGGGGCAATCAGCCCCAGCATTTT. Protein: CASSYSSGNRGNQPQHF.

This clonotype was counted many times. The chain links TRBV29-1 to TRBJ2-3; the match to TRBD2 covers 12 bases. V lost 7 bases and J lost 5; bases outside the gene matches: 7. Germline loops: CDR1 SQVTM, CDR2 ANQGSEA. The length of the CDR3 is 14 residues. The CDR3 is CSGGVTSGRDTQYF. CDR3 DNA sequence: TGCAGCGGGGGAGTGACTAGCGGGAGAGATACGCAGTATTTT.

This clonotype was counted only a few times. CDR3 region: CASSEVWGRELFF. The CDR3 DNA reads as TGTGCCAGCAGTGAAGTCTGGGGCAGGGAACTGTTTTTT. This sequence joins TRBV2 and TRBJ1-4; D might be TRBD1 (5 bases). Trimming removed 1 base at V and 12 bases at J, with 12 bases between. This CDR3 spans 13 amino acids. CDR1 and CDR2 from the germline V gene are SNHLY and FYNNEI.

This clonotype was detected a few times. The gene calls are TRBV21-1 and TRBJ2-7. TRBV21-1 is a known pseudogene. The CDR3 length is 14 residues. The CDR3 DNA sequence: TGTGCCAGCAGCAAAGATGGGGAAACCTACGAGCAGTACTTC. This codes for CASSKDGETYEQYF.

This clonotype appeared a few times. This sequence joins TRBV19 and TRBJ2-1; D ambiguous. CDR3 length: 17 residues. V was clipped by 5 bases and J by 0 bases, with 17 bases between them. Germline V CDR1 and CDR2: LNHDA, SQIVND (reference sequence). CDR3 DNA: TGTGCCAGTAGTCCCGCTTGGCTCAGAAGCTCCTACAATGAGCAGTTCTTC. As protein: CASSPAWLRSSYNEQFF.

This clonotype was recorded at least ten times. The genes are TRBV11-2 and TRBJ1-2; perhaps TRBD1 as D (5 bases). From germline, CDR1 is SGHAT and CDR2 FQNNGV. This CDR3 contains 12 residues. V lost 8 bases to trimming and J lost 4 bases, with 11 bases between them. CDR3 sequence (DNA): TGTGCCAGCGGAGGGGCGTCCTATGGCTACACCTTC. Encoded protein: CASGGASYGYTF.

This clonotype has at least ten counts. V gene TRBV6-6 combines with J gene TRBJ1-5, with D unclear. The CDR3 loop spans 17 amino acids. V lost 6 bases to trimming and J lost 1 base, with 19 bases between them. Germline values: CDR1 MNHNY, CDR2 SVGAGI (reference sequence). The DNA for the CDR3 is TGTGCCAGCAGGAACGGACCGACCGGGCTGAGCAATCAGCCCCAGCATTTT. It is translated as CASRNGPTGLSNQPQHF.

This clonotype was observed at least ten times. The rearrangement uses TRBV5-1 and TRBJ1-1, with D perhaps matching TRBD1 (5 bases). CDR1 is SGHRS, CDR2 YFSETQ, per germline. Trimming removed 1 base at V and 0 bases at J, with 7 bases between. The CDR3 extends over 14 amino acids. The CDR3 sequence is CASSLWGMNTEAFF. The CDR3 DNA follows: TGCGCCAGCAGCTTGTGGGGGATGAACACTGAAGCTTTCTTT.

Ten or more counts support this clonotype. The rearrangement uses TRBV29-1 and TRBJ2-5; 8 bases fit TRBD2. Losses at the gene ends were 4 bases for V and 2 bases for J; bases not matched to a gene: 9. Germline CDR1 and CDR2: SQVTM and ANQGSEA. This CDR3 region has 15 residues. The CDR3 coding sequence is TGCAGCGTTGGCTGGGGTAGCGGGGTTCAAGAGACCCAGTACTTC. The encoded protein is CSVGWGSGVQETQYF.

This clonotype was recorded at least ten times. V usage is TRBV9 and J usage is TRBJ2-1; D assignment may be TRBD1 or TRBD2 (5 bases each). Trimming took off 2 bases at V and 0 bases at J, with 24 bases between the two ends. The CDR3 totals 20 residues. Germline lookup yields CDR1 SGDLS and CDR2 YYNGEE. In DNA, the CDR3 is TGTGCCAGCAGCGTGGCCGGGACGACAATGGTTGTGTCCTCCTACAATGAGCAGTTCTTC. Its protein product is CASSVAGTTMVVSSYNEQFF.